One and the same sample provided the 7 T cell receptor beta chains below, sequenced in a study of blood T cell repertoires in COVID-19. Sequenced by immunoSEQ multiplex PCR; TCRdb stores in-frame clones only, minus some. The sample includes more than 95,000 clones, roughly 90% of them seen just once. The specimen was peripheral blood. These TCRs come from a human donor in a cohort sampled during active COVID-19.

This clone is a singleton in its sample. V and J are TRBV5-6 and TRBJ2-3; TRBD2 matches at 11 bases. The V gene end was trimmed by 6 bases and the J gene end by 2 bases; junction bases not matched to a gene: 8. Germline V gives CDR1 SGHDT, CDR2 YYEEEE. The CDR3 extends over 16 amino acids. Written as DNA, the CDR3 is TGTGCCAGCAATTTTAGACTAGCGGGATTCACAGATACGCAGTATTTT. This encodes CASNFRLAGFTDTQYF.

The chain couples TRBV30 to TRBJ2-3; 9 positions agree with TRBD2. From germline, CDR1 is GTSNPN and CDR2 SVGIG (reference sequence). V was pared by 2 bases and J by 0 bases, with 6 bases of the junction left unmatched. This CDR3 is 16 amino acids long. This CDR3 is CAWSTGTSSSTDTQYF. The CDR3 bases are TGTGCCTGGAGTACCGGGACTAGCTCTAGCACAGATACGCAGTATTTT.

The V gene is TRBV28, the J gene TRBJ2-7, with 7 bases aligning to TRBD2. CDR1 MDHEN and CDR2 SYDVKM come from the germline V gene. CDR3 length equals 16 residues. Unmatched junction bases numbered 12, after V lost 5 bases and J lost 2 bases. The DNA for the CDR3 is TGTGCCAGCAGTAGTTCGACTAGCCCCTCAACCTACGAGCAGTACTTC. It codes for CASSSSTSPSTYEQYF.

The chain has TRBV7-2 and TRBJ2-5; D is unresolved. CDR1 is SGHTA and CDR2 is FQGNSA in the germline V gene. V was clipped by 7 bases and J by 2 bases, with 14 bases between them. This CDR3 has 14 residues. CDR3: CASTSSSEQETQYF. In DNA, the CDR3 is TGTGCCAGCACCTCAAGCTCTGAACAAGAGACCCAGTACTTC. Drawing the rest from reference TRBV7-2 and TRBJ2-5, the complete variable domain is GAGVSQSPSNKVTEKGKDVELRCDPISGHTALYWYRQSLGQGLEFLIYFQGNSAPDKSGLPSDRFSAERTGGSVSTLTIQRTQQEDSAVYLCASTSSSEQETQYFGPGTRLLVL.

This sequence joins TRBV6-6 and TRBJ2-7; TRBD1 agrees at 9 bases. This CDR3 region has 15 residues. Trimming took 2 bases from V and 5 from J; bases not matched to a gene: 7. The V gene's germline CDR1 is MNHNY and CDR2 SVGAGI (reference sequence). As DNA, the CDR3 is TGTGCCAGCAGTTACGGGGGAACAGGGGGCGACGAGCAGTACTTC. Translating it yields CASSYGGTGGDEQYF.

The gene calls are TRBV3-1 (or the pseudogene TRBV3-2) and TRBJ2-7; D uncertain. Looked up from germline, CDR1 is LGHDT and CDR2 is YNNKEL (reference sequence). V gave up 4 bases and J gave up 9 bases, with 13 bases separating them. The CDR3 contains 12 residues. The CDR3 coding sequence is TGTGCCAGCAGCCCCCGCGCAGGTAGGCAGTACTTC. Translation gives CASSPRAGRQYF.

The CDR3 sequence: CASTPGLLTGEEQYF. In nucleotides, the CDR3 is TGTGCCAGCACCCCAGGGCTCTTAACAGGGGAAGAGCAGTACTTC. The chain has TRBV7-2 and TRBJ2-7; TRBD1 aligns across 7 bases. The CDR3 spans 15 residues. Per germline, CDR1 SGHTA and CDR2 FQGNSA. J gave up 7 bases and V 7 bases, and 16 bases lay outside the gene matches.